This T cell receptor beta chain was observed in a study of blood T cell repertoires in COVID-19. Study-wide background: Specimens from acute and convalescent COVID-19 originated in the United States, Italy and Spain.

As processed by the authors: Cell counts per sample came from amplifying reference gene primers. Assay used: immunoSEQ multiplex PCR; TCRdb lists only in-frame clones, some missing. V and J calls and clone size are as listed in that table; D and trimming were resolved from the DNA. The top ten clones hold 9.4% of a sample with fewer than 300,000 clones, 83% of them seen once. Sequenced sample: peripheral blood. This TCR was recovered from a woman in her forties or fifties who had recovered from COVID-19.

CDR3 sequence (DNA): TGTGCCAGCAGTTACTCCCCTTCTGGGGGGTACGAGCAGTACTTC. Translating gives CASSYSPSGGYEQYF. The chain is built from TRBV6-5 and TRBJ2-7, with TRBD2 as a possible D gene (6 bases). Germline V gene data show CDR1 as MNHEY and CDR2 as SVGAGI. The CDR3 loop spans 15 amino acids. V gave up 0 bases and J gave up 4 bases, with 13 bases separating them.